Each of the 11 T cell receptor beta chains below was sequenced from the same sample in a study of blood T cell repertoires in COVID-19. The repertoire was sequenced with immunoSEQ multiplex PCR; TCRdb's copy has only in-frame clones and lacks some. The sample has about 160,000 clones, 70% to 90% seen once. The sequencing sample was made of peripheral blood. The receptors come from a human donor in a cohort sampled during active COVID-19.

CDR3: CASRENTGPFNTEAFF. The CDR3 coding sequence is TGCGCCAGCAGGGAGAATACAGGGCCCTTTAACACTGAAGCTTTCTTT. The V and J genes are TRBV4-3 and TRBJ1-1; D might be TRBD1 (6 bases). Per germline, CDR1 LGHNA and CDR2 YSLEER. CDR3 length: 16 amino acids. V dropped 6 bases and J dropped 2 bases, with 19 bases sitting between them.

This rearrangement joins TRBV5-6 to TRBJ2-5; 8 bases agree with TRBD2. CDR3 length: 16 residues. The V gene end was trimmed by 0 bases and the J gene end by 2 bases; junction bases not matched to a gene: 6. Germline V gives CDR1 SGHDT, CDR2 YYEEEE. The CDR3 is CASSLAGIAGQETQYF. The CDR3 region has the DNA TGTGCCAGCAGCTTGGCCGGGATAGCGGGGCAAGAGACCCAGTACTTC. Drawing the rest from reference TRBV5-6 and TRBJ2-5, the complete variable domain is DAGVTQSPTHLIKTRGQQVTLRCSPKSGHDTVSWYQQALGQGPQFIFQYYEEEERQRGNFPDRFSGHQFPNYSSELNVNALLLGDSALYLCASSLAGIAGQETQYFGPGTRLLVL.

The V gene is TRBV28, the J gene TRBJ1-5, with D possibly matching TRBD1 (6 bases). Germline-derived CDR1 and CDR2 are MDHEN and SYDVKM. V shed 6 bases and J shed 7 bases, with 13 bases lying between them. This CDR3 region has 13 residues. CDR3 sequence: CASSRQDRQPQHF. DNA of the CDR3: TGTGCCAGCAGCCGACAGGATAGGCAGCCCCAGCATTTT.

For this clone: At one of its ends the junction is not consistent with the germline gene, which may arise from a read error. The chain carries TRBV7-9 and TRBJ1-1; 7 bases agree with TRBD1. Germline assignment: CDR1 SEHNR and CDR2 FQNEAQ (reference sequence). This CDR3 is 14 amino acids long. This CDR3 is CASSYLDRNPEAFF. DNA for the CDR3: TGTGCCAGCAGCTACCTGGACAGGAACCCTGAAGCTTTCTTT.

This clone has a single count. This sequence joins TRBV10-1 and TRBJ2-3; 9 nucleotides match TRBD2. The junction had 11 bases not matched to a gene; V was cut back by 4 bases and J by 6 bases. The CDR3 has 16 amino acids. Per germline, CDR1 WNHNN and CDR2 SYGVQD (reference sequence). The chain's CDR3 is CASSGYSGSAQDTQYF. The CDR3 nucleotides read TGCGCCAGCAGTGGGTATAGCGGGAGCGCCCAGGATACGCAGTATTTT.

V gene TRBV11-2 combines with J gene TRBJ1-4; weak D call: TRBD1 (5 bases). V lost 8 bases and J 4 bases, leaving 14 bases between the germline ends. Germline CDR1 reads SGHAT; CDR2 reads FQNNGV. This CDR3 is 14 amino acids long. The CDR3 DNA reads TGTGCCAGCCGGAGACACAGGTTTAATGAAAAACTGTTTTTT. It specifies CASRRHRFNEKLFF.

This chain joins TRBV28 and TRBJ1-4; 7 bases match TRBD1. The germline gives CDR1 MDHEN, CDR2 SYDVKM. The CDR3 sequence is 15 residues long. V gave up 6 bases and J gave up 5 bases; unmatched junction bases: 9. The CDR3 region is CASRIQGGPNEKLFF. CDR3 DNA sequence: TGTGCCAGCAGAATCCAAGGGGGCCCAAATGAAAAACTGTTTTTT.

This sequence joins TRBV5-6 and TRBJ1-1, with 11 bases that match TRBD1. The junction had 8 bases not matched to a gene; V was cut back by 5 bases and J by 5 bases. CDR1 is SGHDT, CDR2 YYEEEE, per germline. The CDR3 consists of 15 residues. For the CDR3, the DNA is TGTGCCAGCAGGCAGAAGGGACAGGGGGAGACTGAAGCTTTCTTT. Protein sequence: CASRQKGQGETEAFF.

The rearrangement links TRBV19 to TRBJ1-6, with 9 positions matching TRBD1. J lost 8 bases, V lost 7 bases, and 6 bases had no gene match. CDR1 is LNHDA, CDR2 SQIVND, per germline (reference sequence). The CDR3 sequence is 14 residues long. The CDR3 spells CASTEGQGYSPLHF. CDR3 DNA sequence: TGTGCCAGTACCGAGGGACAGGGCTATTCACCCCTCCACTTT.

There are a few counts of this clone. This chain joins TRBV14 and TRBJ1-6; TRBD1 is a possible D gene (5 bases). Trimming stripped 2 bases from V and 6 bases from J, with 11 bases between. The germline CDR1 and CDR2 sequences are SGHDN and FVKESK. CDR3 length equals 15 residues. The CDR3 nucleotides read TGTGCCAGCAGCCAATCCCAGGGCCCTAATTCACCCCTCCACTTT. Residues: CASSQSQGPNSPLHF.

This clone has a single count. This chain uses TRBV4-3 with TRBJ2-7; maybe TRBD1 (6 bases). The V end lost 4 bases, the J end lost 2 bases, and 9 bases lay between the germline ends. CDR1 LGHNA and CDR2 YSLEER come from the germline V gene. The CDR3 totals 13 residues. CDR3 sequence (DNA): TGCGCCAGCAGCCCAGGACAGCCCTACGAGCAGTACTTC. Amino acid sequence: CASSPGQPYEQYF.